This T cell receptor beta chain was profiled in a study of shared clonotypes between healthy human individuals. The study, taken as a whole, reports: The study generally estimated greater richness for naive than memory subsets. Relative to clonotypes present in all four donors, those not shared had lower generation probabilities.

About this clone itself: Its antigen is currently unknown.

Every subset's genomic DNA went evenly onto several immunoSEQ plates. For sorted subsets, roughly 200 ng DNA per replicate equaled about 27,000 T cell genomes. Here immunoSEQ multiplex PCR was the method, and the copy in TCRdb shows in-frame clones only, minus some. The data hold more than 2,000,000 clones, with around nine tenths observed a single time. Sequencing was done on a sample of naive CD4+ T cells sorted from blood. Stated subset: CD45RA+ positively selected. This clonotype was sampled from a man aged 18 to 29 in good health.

CDR3 nucleotide sequence: TGTGCCAGCAGGGCCGAGGCAGCCTCAAACACCATATATTTT. It translates to CASRAEAASNTIYF. The rearrangement links TRBV6-5 to TRBJ1-3; D is uncertain. Trimming took off 6 bases at V and 6 bases at J, with 15 bases between the two ends. The length of the CDR3 is 14 residues. CDR1 MNHEY and CDR2 SVGAGI come from the germline V gene.